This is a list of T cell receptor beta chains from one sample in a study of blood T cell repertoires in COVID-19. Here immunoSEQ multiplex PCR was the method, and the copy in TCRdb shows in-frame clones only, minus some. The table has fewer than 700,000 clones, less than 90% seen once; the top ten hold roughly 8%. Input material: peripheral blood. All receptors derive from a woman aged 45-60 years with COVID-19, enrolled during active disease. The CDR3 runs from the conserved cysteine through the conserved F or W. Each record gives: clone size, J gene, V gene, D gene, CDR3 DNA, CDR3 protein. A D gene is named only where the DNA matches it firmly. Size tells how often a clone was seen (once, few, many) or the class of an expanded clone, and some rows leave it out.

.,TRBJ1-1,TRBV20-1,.,TGCAGTGCTAATCAGGCTGAAGCTTTCTTT,CSANQAEAFF
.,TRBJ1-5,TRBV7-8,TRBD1,TGTGCCAGCAGCCCCGACAGGGGGTATCAGCCCCAGCATTTT,CASSPDRGYQPQHF
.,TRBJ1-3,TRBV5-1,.,TGCGCCAGCAGCCAGACAAACTCTGGAAACACCATATATTTT,CASSQTNSGNTIYF
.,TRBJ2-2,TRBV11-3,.,TGTGCCAGCAGCTTCAGGGAAACCGGGGAGCTGTTTTTT,CASSFRETGELFF
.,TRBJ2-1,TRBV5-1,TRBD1,TGCGCCAGCAGCTTGGTGCTGCAGGGGGCTGCCTACAATGAGCAGTTCTTC,CASSLVLQGAAYNEQFF
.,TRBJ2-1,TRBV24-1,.,TGTGCCACCAGTGATTCCCGGCAGGGTTGGAATGAGCAGTTCTTC,CATSDSRQGWNEQFF
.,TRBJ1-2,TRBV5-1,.,TGCGCCAGCAGCTTGAGGTCAGGTTCTAACTATGGCTACACCTTC,CASSLRSGSNYGYTF
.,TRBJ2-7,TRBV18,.,TGTGCCAGCTCTAGGGAGCCTTCCTCGTACGAGCAGTACTTC,CASSREPSSYEQYF
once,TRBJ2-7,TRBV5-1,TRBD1,TGCGCCAGCAGCCCAGGACAGGGGGCGAGGTCCTACGAGCAGTACTTC,CASSPGQGARSYEQYF
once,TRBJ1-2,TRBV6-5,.,TGTGCCAGCACCCAAGAACCTAACGGCTACACCTTC,CASTQEPNGYTF
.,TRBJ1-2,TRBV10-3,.,TGTGCCATCAGTGCTCAGGGTCAGTATGGCTACACCTTC,CAISAQGQYGYTF
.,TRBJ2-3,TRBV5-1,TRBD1,TGCGCCTGTACAGGGGGTCAACGAGATACGCAGTATTTT,CACTGGQRDTQYF
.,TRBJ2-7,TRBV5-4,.,TGTGCCAGCAGCTCCCGGACCTTCGGGGAACTTAAGCAGTACTTC,CASSSRTFGELKQYF
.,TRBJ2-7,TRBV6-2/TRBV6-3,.,TGTGCCAGCAGTTATCGCGGTGACGAGCAGTACTTC,CASSYRGDEQYF
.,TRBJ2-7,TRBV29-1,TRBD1,TGCAGCGTTGACCGACAGGGTAGTGGGGAGCAGTACTTC,CSVDRQGSGEQYF
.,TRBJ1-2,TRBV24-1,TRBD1,TGTGCCACCAGTGATTCCTTCCAGGGGGCACATCCCGGAAACTATGGCTACACCTTC,CATSDSFQGAHPGNYGYTF
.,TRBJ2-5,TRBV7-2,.,TGTGCCAGCAGCTTAGCTTGGGGGGAAGTGGAGACCCAGTACTTC,CASSLAWGEVETQYF
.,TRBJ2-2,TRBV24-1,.,TGTGCCACCAGTGATTCAGGGGTCCACGGGGAGCTGTTTTTT,CATSDSGVHGELFF
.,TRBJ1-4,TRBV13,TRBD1,TGTGCCAGCAGTGGAGGGACAGGGAATGAAAAACTGTTTTTT,CASSGGTGNEKLFF
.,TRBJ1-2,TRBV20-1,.,TGCAGTGGGGGCGCTGAAGGCTACACCTTC,CSGGAEGYTF
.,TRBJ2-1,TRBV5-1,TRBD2,TGCGCCAGCAGCTTAGGGACTAGCCCGCGGGAGCAGTTCTTC,CASSLGTSPREQFF
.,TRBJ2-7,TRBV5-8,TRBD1,TGTGCCAGCAGCGCGACAGGGTTCGAGCAGTACTTC,CASSATGFEQYF
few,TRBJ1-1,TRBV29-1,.,TGCAGCGCCCAGAGGGTGCCTGAAGCTTTCTTT,CSAQRVPEAFF
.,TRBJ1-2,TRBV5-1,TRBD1,TGCGCCAGCAGCCAAGGACAGGGATATGGCTACACCTTC,CASSQGQGYGYTF
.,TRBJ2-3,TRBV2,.,TGTGCCAGCAGATCGAGGGAGGGCACAGATACGCAGTATTTT,CASRSREGTDTQYF
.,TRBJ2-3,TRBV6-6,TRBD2,TGTGCCAGCAGCCGGACTAGTTCTAGCACAGATACGCAGTATTTT,CASSRTSSSTDTQYF
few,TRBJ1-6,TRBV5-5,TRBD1,TGTGCCAGCAGCTCCCCGGACAGGCACTGGGCACCCCTCCACTTT,CASSSPDRHWAPLHF
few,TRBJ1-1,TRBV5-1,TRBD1,TGCGCCAGCAGCGGGACAGCGATGAACACTGAAGCTTTCTTT,CASSGTAMNTEAFF
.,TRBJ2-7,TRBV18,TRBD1,TGTGCCAGCTCACCGGGGACAGGGTCCTACGAGCAGTACTTC,CASSPGTGSYEQYF
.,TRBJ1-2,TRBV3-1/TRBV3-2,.,TGTGCCAGCACCCTAGGTTTCTATGGCTACACCTTC,CASTLGFYGYTF
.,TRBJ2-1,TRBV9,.,TGTGCCAGCAGCGTAGGGACAAGGAATGAGCAGTTCTTC,CASSVGTRNEQFF
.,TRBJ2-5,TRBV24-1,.,TGTGCCACCAGTGATTTAACAGGTGGAGAGACCCAGTACTTC,CATSDLTGGETQYF
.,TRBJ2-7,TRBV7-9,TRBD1,TGTGCCAGCGTTACAGGGGCGAGCTACGAGCAGTACTTC,CASVTGASYEQYF
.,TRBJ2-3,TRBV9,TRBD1,TGTGCCAGCAATGAGCATTGGACAGGGGGCTCATCAGATACGCAGTATTTT,CASNEHWTGGSSDTQYF
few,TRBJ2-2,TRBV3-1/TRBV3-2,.,TGTGCCAGCAGCCAAGAAAACAATCCCACCGGGGAGCTGTTTTTT,CASSQENNPTGELFF
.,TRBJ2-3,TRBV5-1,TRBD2,TGCGCCAGCAGCTTTAGCGGGGGGCCCACAGATACGCAGTATTTT,CASSFSGGPTDTQYF
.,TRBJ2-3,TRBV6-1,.,TGTGCCAGCAGTGACATAGGGCGGGGCGATTACACAGATACGCAGTATTTT,CASSDIGRGDYTDTQYF
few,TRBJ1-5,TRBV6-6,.,TGTGCCAGCAGGGCCGATTTTGTGGATCAGCCCCAGCATTTT,CASRADFVDQPQHF
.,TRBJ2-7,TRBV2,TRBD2,TGTGCCAGCAGCAGAACTCCGGGACTATCCTACGAGCAGTACTTC,CASSRTPGLSYEQYF
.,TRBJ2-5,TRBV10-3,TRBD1,TGTGCCATCAGGACCGGGACAGGGCAGGGGACCCAGTACTTC,CAIRTGTGQGTQYF
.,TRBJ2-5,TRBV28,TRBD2,TGTGCCAGCAGCTCCCGGACTAGCGGGGATTTACAAGAGACCCAGTACTTC,CASSSRTSGDLQETQYF
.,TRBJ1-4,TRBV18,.,TGTGCCAGCTCACCCCATAATGAAAAACTGTTTTTT,CASSPHNEKLFF
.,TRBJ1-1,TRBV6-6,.,TGTGCCAGCAGTCCCCCGGGGAACACTGAAGCTTTCTTT,CASSPPGNTEAFF
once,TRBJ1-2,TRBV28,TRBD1,TGTGCCAGCAGTCTCCTAAGGACAGGACGCTTAGGCTTC,CASSLLRTGRLGF
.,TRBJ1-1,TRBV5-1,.,TGCGCCAGCAGCTTGGCCGGTAACACTGAAGCTTTCTTT,CASSLAGNTEAFF
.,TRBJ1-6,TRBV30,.,TGTGCCTGGACTCTGGACGGGATGACACCCCTCCACTTT,CAWTLDGMTPLHF